This T cell receptor beta chain was recovered during a study of T cell repertoires in aging, cancer and after chemotherapy (dated by TCRdb to 2018 to 2020). For context, the study as a whole: The donors fell into six age groups ranging from 30 or younger to 70 or older, and each group had at least three individuals. The cohort comprised around 220 cancer patients, approximately 91 with hematological and 110 to 130 with solid cancers, plus 95 healthy donors as a reference group. Control TCR repertoires from healthy donors were recorded across several months to years, and re-sampling revealed clear clonal overlap. In total, the full dataset held about 8.8 million TCR reads. Peripheral blood TCR beta repertoires from healthy donors and cancer patients were profiled to examine immunoaging and T cell reconstitution after chemotherapy. Summary of the overall study and its limitations: According to the authors, the repertoire data do not permit conclusions about immunological memory after chemotherapy. Compared with age-matched healthy donors, untreated patients with hematological or solid cancers had significantly lower TCR diversity and higher clonality in blood. In both cancer cohorts, median generation probability rose over the chemotherapy interval, which suggests that the repertoire was reconstituted through rebound thymic output. In healthy donors, the decline in TCR diversity with age was mainly explained by loss of richness, whereas in cancer patients loss of evenness was also found to contribute.

Inclusive of the bounding cysteine and phenylalanine, the CDR3 is 17 residues long. Only the CDR3 portion is preserved as DNA: 51 bases, with reading frame beginning at the first base. Taken from the germline V gene (reference sequence), the CDR1 and CDR2 loops are LNHDA and SQIVND. Unmatched junction bases come to 13, with V trimmed by 7 bases and J by 2 bases. Instead of sorted cells or RNA, genomic DNA extracted from peripheral blood served as the source for amplifying TCR beta rearrangements. Rearranged TRB sequences spanning V, D and J segments were amplified in a multiplex touch-down PCR with a mixed TRB-A/B primer pool. Two consecutive PCR reactions with Phusion HS II polymerase added Illumina adapters and sample indices to the amplicons. Amplicons were gel-purified with the NucleoSpin Gel and PCR Clean-up kit, then checked with Qubit and an Agilent 2100 Bioanalyzer. Sequencing of libraries was carried out on an Illumina MiSeq in 600-cycle, single-indexed, paired-end runs. The study's own analysis went as follows. MiXCR versions 2.12 and 3.0.5 were used to process the TRB sequences. Each unique CDR3 nucleotide sequence was treated as one clone, and only productive sequences with two or more reads were kept. Repertoire metrics included Shannon diversity, evenness, clonality (one minus evenness), and alpha-parameterized diversity profiles from alpha 0 to 5. The IGoR algorithm was used to calculate generation probabilities for clones in the paired samples taken before and after chemotherapy. TCRdb trimmed the raw reads at Q25, called clones with MiXCR and kept productive beta chains. Each entry merges the rows of one CDR3 protein and shows their most common DNA and genes. TCRdb, not the original authors, processed these V and J calls. This sample is represented by about 9,800 distinct CDR3 sequences; 35% to 40% of them were singletons. Together, the top ten hold more than 9.5% of the sample.

For this clonotype: The antigen it recognizes is unknown. No much larger clone is present one base from it, and per-base qualities are unavailable.

This sequence uses TRBV19 and TRBJ1-3; the junction holds 8 bases that match TRBD1. Sequenced sample: blood. The TCR originated in a human donor in good health. DNA sequence: TGTGCCAGTACGCCCGCCCCACAGGGGGTCACTGGAAACACCATATATTTT. Translation gives CASTPAPQGVTGNTIYF.